This T cell receptor beta chain was retrieved from a study of T cell changes during pregnancy in multiple sclerosis. This table comes from immunoSEQ multiplex PCR, and its TCRdb copy is limited to in-frame clones, with some not included. The data show under 40,000 clones, 75% to 95% seen once. The sequenced sample was CD8+ T cells from peripheral blood mononuclear cells, obtained before pregnancy. This TCR was recovered from a female donor with multiple sclerosis, enrolled in a pregnancy study.

The CDR3 region is CASSWGDREGDGYTF. The CDR3 nucleotides are TGTGCCAGCAGCTGGGGGGACAGGGAAGGGGATGGCTACACCTTC. The chain carries TRBV5-4 and TRBJ1-2; 9 bases match TRBD1. Germline loops: CDR1 SGHNT, CDR2 YYREEE (reference sequence). V gave up 3 bases and J gave up 6 bases; unmatched junction bases: 9. This CDR3 is built from 15 residues.